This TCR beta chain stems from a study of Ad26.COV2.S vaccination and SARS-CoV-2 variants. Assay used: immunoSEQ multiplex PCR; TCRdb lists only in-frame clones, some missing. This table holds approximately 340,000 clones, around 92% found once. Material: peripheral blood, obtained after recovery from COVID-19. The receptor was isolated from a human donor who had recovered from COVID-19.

In DNA form, the CDR3 reads TGTGCCACCAGCAGAGTGTCGAGACAGTCAAATGGCTACACCTTC. Its translation: CATSRVSRQSNGYTF. The rearrangement links TRBV15 to TRBJ1-2, with D maybe TRBD1 (5 bases). Germline assignment: CDR1 LNHNV and CDR2 YYDKDF (reference sequence). CDR3 size: 15 residues. V shed 1 base and J shed 6 bases, with 15 bases lying between them.